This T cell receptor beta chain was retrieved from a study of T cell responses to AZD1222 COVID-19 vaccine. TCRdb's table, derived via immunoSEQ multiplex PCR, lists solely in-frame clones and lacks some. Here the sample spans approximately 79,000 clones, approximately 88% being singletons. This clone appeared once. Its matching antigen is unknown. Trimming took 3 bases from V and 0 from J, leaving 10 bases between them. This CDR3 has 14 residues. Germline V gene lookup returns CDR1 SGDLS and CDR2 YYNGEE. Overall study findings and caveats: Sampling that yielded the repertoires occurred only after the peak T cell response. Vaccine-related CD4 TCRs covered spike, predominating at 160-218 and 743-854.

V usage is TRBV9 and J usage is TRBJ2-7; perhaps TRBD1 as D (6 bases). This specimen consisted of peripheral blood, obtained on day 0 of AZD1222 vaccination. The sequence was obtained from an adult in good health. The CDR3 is CASSDPGHSYEQYF. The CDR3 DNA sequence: TGTGCCAGCAGCGATCCGGGACACTCCTACGAGCAGTACTTC. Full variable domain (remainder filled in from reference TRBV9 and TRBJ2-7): DSGVTQTPKHLITATGQRVTLRCSPRSGDLSVYWYQQSLDQGLQFLIQYYNGEERAKGNILERFSAQQFPDLHSELNLSSLELGDSALYFCASSDPGHSYEQYFGPGTRLTVT.